The sample holds one count of the clone carrying this TCR beta chain. Antigen unknown. Every TCR beta cDNA library bore unique molecular identifiers. With 1 to 10 million T cells as the source, hundreds of thousands of cDNA molecules resulted. MiXCR, applied by TCRdb to the PCR reads, yields one record per CDR3 protein. The sample contains hundreds of thousands of distinct CDR3 sequences, 36% of which appear only once. These data come from a study of post-analysis software for immune sequencing data. About the research overall: Relapsing-remitting, secondary progressive and progressive-relapsing courses of multiple sclerosis were included. General study results and limits: The F measure placed samples prepared in the same batch into strongly shared clusters. TRBV segments more frequent in patients than in controls numbered five and included TRBV5-6, TRBV5-1 and TRBV20-1. Compared with controls, patients showed significantly lower normalized Chao1 diversity.

This CDR3 region has 15 residues. Germline CDR1 reads LGHDT; CDR2 reads YNNKEL (reference sequence). Trimming left V 2 bases short and J 8 bases short, with 16 bases between. Sequencing used blood. The chain carries TRBV3-1 and TRBJ2-1; TRBD1 might be the D (6 bases). This receptor was taken from a girl aged 10 to 17 with multiple sclerosis. Written as DNA, the CDR3 is TGTGCCAGCAGCCAAATTTGGGGCAGGGGTGATGAGCAGTTCTTC. Its translation is CASSQIWGRGDEQFF.